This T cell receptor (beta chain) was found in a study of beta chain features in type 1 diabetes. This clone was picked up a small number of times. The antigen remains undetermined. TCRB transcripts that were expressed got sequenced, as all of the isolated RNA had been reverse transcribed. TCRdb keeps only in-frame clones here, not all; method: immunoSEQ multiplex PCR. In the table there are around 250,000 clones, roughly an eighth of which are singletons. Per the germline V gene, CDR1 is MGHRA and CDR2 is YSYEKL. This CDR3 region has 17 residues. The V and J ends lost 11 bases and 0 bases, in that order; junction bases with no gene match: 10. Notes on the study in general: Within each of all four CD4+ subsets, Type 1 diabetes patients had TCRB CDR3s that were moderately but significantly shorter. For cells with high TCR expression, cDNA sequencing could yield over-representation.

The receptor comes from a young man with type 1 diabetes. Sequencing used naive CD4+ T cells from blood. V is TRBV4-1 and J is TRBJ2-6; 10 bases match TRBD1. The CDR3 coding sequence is TGCGCCTCCCAGGGGACAGGGGTACTCTCTGGGGCCAACGTCCTGACTTTC. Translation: CASQGTGVLSGANVLTF.